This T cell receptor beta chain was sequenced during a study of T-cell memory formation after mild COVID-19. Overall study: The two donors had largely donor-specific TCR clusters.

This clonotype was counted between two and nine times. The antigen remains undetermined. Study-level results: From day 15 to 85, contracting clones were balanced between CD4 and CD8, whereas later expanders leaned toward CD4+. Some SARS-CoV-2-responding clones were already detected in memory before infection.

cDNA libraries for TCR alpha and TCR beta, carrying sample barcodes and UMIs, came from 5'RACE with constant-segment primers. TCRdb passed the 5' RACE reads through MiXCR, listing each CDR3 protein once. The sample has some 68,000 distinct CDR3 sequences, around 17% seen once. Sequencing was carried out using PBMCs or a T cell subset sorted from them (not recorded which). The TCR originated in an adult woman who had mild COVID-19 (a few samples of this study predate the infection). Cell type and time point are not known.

The CDR3 region is CASSLRDSYEQYF. The DNA for the CDR3 is TGTGCCAGCAGTTTAAGGGACAGCTACGAGCAGTACTTC. This chain connects TRBV12-3 or TRBV12-4 to TRBJ2-7; 7 bases align to TRBD1. The CDR3 is 13 residues long. V trimming: 2 bases; J trimming: 3 bases; junction bases outside the gene matches: 1.